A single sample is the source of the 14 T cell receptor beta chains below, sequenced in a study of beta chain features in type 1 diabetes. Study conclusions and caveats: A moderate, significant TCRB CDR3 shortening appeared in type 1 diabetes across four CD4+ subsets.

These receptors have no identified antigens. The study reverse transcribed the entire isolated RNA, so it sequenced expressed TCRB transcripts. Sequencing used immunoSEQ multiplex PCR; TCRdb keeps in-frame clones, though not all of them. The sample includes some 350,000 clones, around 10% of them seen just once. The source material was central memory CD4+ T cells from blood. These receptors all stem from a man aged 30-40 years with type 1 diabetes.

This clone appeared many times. CDR3 DNA: TGTGCCAGCCGAGAACTAGGTCCGAACACTGAAGCTTTCTTT. It specifies CASRELGPNTEAFF. The chain links TRBV9 to TRBJ1-1; D not certain. The CDR3 extends over 14 amino acids. The germline gives CDR1 SGDLS, CDR2 YYNGEE. V was cut by 7 bases and J by 1 base, with 14 bases left in between.

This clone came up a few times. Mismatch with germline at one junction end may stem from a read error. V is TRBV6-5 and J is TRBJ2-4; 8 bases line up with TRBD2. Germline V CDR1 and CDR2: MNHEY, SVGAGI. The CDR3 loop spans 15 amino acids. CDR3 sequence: CASSPVALAAVTQDF. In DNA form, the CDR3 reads TGTGCCAGCAGCCCAGTCGCACTAGCGGCGGTAACCCAGGACTTC.

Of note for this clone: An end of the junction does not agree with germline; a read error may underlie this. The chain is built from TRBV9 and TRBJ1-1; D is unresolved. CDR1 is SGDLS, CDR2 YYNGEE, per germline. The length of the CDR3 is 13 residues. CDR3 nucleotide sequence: TGTGCCAGCACCTCCATGGAGTGGGGAACCAGGCGATTT. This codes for CASTSMEWGTRRF.

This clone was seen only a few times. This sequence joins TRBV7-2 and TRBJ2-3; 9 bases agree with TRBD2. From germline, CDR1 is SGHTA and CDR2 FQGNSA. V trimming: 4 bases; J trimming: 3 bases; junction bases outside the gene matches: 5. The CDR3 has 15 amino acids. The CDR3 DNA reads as TGTGCCAGCAGCTCTCTGCGGGAGGGTACAGATACGCAGTATTTT. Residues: CASSSLREGTDTQYF. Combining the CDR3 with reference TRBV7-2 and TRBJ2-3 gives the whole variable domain GAGVSQSPSNKVTEKGKDVELRCDPISGHTALYWYRQSLGQGLEFLIYFQGNSAPDKSGLPSDRFSAERTGGSVSTLTIQRTQQEDSAVYLCASSSLREGTDTQYFGPGTRLTVL.

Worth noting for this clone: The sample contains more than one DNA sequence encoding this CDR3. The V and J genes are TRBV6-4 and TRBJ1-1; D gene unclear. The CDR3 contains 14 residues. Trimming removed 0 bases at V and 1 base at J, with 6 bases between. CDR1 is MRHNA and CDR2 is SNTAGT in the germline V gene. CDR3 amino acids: CASSDSSGNTEAFF. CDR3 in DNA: TGTGCCAGCAGTGACTCCTCGGGGAACACTGAAGCTTTCTTT.

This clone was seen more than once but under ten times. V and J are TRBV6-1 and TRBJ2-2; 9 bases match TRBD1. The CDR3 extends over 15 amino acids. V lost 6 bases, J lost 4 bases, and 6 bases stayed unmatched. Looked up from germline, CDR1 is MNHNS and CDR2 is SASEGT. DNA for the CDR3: TGTGCCAGCAGGGGACAGGGCGGCGGCACCGGGGAGCTGTTTTTT. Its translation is CASRGQGGGTGELFF.

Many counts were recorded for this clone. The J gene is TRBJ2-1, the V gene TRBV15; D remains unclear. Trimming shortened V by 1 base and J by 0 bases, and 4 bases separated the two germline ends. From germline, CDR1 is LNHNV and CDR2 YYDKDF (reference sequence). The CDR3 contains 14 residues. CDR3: CATSRVFSYNEQFF. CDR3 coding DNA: TGTGCCACCAGCAGAGTTTTCTCCTACAATGAGCAGTTCTTC.

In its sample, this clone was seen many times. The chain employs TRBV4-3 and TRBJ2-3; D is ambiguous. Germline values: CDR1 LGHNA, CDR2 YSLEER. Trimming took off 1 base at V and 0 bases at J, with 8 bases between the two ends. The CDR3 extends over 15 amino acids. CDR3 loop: CASSQGSPSTDTQYF. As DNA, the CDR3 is TGCGCCAGCAGCCAAGGGTCACCTAGCACAGATACGCAGTATTTT.

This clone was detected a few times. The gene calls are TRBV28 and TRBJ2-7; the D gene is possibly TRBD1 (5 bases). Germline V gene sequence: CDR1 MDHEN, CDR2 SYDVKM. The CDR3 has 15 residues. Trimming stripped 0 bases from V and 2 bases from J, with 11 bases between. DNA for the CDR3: TGTGCCAGCAGTTTATGGCAGGGCGCCACCTACGAGCAGTACTTC. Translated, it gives CASSLWQGATYEQYF.

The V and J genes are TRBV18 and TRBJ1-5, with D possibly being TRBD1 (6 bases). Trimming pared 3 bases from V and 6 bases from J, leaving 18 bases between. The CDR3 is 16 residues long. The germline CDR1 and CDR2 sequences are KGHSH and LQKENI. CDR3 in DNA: TGTGCCAGCTCACCCGGTGGGGGGTCAGGGGTTCAGCCCCAGCATTTT. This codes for CASSPGGGSGVQPQHF.

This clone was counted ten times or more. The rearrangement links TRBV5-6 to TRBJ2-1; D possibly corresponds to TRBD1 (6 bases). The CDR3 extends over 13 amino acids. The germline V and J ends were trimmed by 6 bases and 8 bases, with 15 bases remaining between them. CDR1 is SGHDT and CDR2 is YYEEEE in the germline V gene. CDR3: CASTIQGYDEQFF. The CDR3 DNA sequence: TGTGCCAGCACCATACAGGGATACGATGAGCAGTTCTTC.

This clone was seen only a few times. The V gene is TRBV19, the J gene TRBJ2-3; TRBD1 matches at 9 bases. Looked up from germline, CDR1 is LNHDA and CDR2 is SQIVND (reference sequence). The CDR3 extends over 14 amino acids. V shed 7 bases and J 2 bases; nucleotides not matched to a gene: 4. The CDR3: CASIEQGATDTQYF. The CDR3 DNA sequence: TGTGCCAGTATAGAACAGGGGGCCACAGATACGCAGTATTTT.

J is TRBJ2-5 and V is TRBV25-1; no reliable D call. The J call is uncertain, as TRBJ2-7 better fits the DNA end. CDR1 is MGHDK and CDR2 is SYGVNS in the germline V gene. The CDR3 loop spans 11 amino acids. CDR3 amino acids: CASSNYFEQYF. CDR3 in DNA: TGTGCCAGCAGTAATTATTTCGAGCAGTACTTC.

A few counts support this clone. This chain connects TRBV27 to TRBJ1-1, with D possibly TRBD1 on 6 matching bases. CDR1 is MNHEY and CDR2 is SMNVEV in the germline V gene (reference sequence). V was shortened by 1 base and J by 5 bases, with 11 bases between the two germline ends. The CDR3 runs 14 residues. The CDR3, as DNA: TGTGCCAGCAGTTTATACAGGGCGGGGACTGAAGCTTTCTTT. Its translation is CASSLYRAGTEAFF.